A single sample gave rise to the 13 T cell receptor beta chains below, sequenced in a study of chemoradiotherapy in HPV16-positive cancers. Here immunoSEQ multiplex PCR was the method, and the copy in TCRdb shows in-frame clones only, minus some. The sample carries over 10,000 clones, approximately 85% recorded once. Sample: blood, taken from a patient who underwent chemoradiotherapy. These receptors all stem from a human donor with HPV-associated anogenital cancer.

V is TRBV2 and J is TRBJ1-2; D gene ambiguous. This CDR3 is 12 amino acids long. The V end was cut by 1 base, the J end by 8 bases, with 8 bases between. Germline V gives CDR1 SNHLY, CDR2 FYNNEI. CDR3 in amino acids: CASSEVVAGYTF. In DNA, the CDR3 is TGTGCCAGCAGTGAAGTAGTTGCGGGCTACACCTTC. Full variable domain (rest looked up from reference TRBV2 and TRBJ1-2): EPEVTQTPSHQVTQMGQEVILRCVPISNHLYFYWYRQILGQKVEFLVSFYNNEISEKSEIFDDQFSVERPDGSNFTLKIRSTKLEDSAMYFCASSEVVAGYTFGSGTRLTVV.

The CDR3: CASSVGSGLRGEKLFF. CDR3 DNA sequence: TGTGCCAGCAGCGTAGGGTCAGGGCTGAGGGGTGAAAAACTGTTTTTT. This chain connects TRBV9 to TRBJ1-4; D might be TRBD1 (5 bases). V shed 0 bases and J shed 7 bases, with 16 bases lying between them. CDR3 length equals 16 residues. Looked up from germline, CDR1 is SGDLS and CDR2 is YYNGEE.

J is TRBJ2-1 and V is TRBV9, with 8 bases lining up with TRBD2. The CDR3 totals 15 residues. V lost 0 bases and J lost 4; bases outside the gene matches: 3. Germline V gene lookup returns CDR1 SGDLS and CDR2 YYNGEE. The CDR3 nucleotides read TGTGCCAGCAGCGTAGGGGCGGGGGGTTACAATGAGCAGTTCTTC. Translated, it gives CASSVGAGGYNEQFF.

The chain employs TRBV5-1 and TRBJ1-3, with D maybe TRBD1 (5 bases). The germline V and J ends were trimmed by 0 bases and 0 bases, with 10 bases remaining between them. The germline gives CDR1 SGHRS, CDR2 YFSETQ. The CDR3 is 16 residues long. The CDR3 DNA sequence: TGCGCCAGCAGCTTGGATGCCAGGGCCTCTGGAAACACCATATATTTT. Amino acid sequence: CASSLDARASGNTIYF. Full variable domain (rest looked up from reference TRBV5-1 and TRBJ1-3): KAGVTQTPRYLIKTRGQQVTLSCSPISGHRSVSWYQQTPGQGLQFLFEYFSETQRNKGNFPGRFSGRQFSNSRSEMNVSTLELGDSALYLCASSLDARASGNTIYFGEGSWLTVV.

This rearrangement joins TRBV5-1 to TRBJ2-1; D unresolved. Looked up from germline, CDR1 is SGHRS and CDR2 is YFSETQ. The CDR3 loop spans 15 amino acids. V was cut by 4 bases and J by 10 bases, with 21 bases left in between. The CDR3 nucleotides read TGCGCCAGCAGCCCCGATACCCACTTGGCTGGGGAGCAGTTCTTC. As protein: CASSPDTHLAGEQFF.

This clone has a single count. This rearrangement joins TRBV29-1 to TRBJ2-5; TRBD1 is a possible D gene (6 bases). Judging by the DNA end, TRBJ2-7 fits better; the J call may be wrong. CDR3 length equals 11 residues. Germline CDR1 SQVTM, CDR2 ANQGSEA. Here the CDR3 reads CSATGSHEQYF. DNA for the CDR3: TGCAGCGCTACAGGGTCCCACGAGCAGTACTTC.

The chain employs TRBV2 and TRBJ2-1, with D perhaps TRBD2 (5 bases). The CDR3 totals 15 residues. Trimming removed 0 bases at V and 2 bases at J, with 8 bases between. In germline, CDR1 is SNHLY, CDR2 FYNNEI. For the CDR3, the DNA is TGTGCCAGCAGTGAAGCCAAGGGAGCCTACAATGAGCAGTTCTTC. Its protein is CASSEAKGAYNEQFF.

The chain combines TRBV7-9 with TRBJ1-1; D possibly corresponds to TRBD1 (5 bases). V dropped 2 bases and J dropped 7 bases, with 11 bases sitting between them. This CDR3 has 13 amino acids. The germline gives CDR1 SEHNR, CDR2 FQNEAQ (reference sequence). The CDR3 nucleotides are TGTGCCAGCAGCTTATCTGGGGCCTTTGAAGCTTTCTTT. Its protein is CASSLSGAFEAFF.

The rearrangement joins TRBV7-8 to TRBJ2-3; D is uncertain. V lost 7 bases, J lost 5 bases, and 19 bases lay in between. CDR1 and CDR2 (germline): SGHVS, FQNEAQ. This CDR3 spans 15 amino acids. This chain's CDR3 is CASTTSSVVGDTQYF. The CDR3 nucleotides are TGTGCCAGCACCACCTCGTCCGTGGTGGGAGATACGCAGTATTTT.

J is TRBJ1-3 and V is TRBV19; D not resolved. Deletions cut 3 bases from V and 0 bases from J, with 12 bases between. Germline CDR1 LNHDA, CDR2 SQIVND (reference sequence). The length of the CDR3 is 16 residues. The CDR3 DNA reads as TGTGCCAGTAGTATTTCCCATTCCAGCTCTGGAAACACCATATATTTT. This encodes CASSISHSSSGNTIYF.

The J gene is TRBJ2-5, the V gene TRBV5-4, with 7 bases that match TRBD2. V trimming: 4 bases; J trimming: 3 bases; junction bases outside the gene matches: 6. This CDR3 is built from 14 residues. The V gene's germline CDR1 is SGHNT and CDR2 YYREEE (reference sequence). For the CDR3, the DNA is TGTGCCAGCAGCGGGAGGGCAGGAAAAGAGACCCAGTACTTC. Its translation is CASSGRAGKETQYF. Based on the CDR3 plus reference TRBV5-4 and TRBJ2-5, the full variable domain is ETGVTQSPTHLIKTRGQQVTLRCSSQSGHNTVSWYQQALGQGPQFIFQYYREEENGRGNFPPRFSGLQFPNYSSELNVNALELDDSALYLCASSGRAGKETQYFGPGTRLLVL.

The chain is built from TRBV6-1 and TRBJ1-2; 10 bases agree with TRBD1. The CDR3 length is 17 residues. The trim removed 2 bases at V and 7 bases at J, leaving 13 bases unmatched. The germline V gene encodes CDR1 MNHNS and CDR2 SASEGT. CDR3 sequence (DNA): TGTGCCAGCAGTGAAAAGTATCGGACAGGGGGTTGGGGTGGCTACACCTTC. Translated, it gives CASSEKYRTGGWGGYTF.

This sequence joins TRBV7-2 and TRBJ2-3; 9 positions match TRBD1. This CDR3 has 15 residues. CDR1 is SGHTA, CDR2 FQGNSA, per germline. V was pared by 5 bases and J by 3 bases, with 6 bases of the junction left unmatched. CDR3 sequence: CASSLGQGWTDTQYF. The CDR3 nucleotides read TGTGCCAGCAGCCTGGGACAGGGTTGGACAGATACGCAGTATTTT.